This T cell receptor beta chain was sequenced for a study of T cell responses to AZD1222 COVID-19 vaccine. This clone occurred a few times. Its antigen is unidentified. This CDR3 spans 13 amino acids. Trimming cost V 4 bases and J 1 base, with 7 bases left between them. Germline V gives CDR1 SGHDN, CDR2 FVKESK. Regarding the study as a whole: The reported proportion of spike-specific TCRs targeting unmutated variant regions was nearly half.

Clones were read by immunoSEQ multiplex PCR, and TCRdb kept only the in-frame ones, dropping some. The data show over 95,000 clones, about 83% seen once. The TCR originated in an adult in good health. This chain links TRBV14 with TRBJ1-1; D unclear. Here the sequenced sample was peripheral blood, taken on day 0 of AZD1222 vaccination. CDR3 region: CASSRDGNTEAFF. Written as DNA, the CDR3 is TGTGCCAGCAGCCGAGACGGGAACACTGAAGCTTTCTTT.